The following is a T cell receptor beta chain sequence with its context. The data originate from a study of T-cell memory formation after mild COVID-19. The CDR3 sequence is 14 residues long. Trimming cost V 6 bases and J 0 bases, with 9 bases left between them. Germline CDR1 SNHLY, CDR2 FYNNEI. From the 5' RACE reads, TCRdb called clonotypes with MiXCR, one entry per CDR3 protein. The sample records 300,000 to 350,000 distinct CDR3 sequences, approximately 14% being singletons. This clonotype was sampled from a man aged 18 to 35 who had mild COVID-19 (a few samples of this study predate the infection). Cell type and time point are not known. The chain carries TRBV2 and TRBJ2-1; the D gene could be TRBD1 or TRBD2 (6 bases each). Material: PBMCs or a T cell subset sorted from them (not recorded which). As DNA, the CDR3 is TGTGCCAGCAGGTCGGGGGCCTCCTACAATGAGCAGTTCTTC. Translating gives CASRSGASYNEQFF.